A single sample is the source of the 16 T cell receptor beta chains below, sequenced in a study of blood T cell repertoires in COVID-19. Assay used: immunoSEQ multiplex PCR; TCRdb lists only in-frame clones, some missing. Among approximately 300,000 clones, nearly 90% were seen once, and the ten largest hold less than 6%. The sequencing input was PBMCs or T cells enriched from blood (not recorded which). The origin of the receptors is a woman aged 25 to 39 who had recovered from COVID-19.

V is TRBV2 and J is TRBJ1-2; the match to TRBD1 covers 10 bases. Germline values: CDR1 SNHLY, CDR2 FYNNEI. J gave up 7 bases and V 4 bases, and 9 bases lay outside the gene matches. This CDR3 region has 15 residues. The CDR3 reads CASSGMTGGASGYTF. The CDR3 region has the DNA TGTGCCAGCAGTGGTATGACAGGGGGCGCTTCTGGCTACACCTTC.

This chain links TRBV6-6 with TRBJ2-1; possible D gene TRBD2, 5 bases. The CDR3 is 15 amino acids. Trimming pared 7 bases from V and 3 bases from J, leaving 16 bases between. The germline V gene has CDR1 MNHNY and CDR2 SVGAGI (reference sequence). CDR3 residues: CASTQSLALYNEQFF. DNA for the CDR3: TGTGCCAGCACCCAGTCGCTAGCCCTCTACAATGAGCAGTTCTTC.

V is TRBV20-1 and J is TRBJ2-1, with D possibly matching TRBD1 (5 bases). Trimming took off 3 bases at V and 0 bases at J, with 9 bases between the two ends. Germline assignment: CDR1 DFQATT and CDR2 SNEGSKA (reference sequence). The CDR3 is 14 residues long. The chain's CDR3 is CSASGHLSYNEQFF. The CDR3 coding sequence is TGCAGTGCTAGTGGACACCTCTCCTACAATGAGCAGTTCTTC.

The chain combines TRBV10-3 with TRBJ1-1; perhaps TRBD1 as D (5 bases). V was shortened by 2 bases and J by 0 bases, with 7 bases between the two germline ends. The CDR3 covers 14 residues. In germline, CDR1 is ENHRY, CDR2 SYGVKD. This chain's CDR3 is CAISEGHLNTEAFF. The CDR3 region has the DNA TGTGCCATCAGTGAGGGACACCTGAACACTGAAGCTTTCTTT.

The J gene is TRBJ1-1, the V gene TRBV19; the match to TRBD1 covers 9 bases. Germline V gene lookup returns CDR1 LNHDA and CDR2 SQIVND (reference sequence). CDR3 length: 15 residues. Trimming at V came to 9 bases and at J to 2 bases, leaving 10 bases not matched to a gene. The CDR3 DNA sequence: TGTGCCAGCCGGGACAGGGCGGGGGCTAACACTGAAGCTTTCTTT. Amino acid sequence: CASRDRAGANTEAFF.

The chain carries TRBV19 and TRBJ1-5; 8 nucleotides align to TRBD1. J gave up 15 bases and V 5 bases, and 12 bases lay outside the gene matches. The CDR3 contains 13 residues. From germline, CDR1 is LNHDA and CDR2 SQIVND (reference sequence). CDR3 sequence (DNA): TGTGCCAGTAGTGTGGACAGGGTGGGTGGTGCGCATTTT. It codes for CASSVDRVGGAHF.

This clone turned up a few times. The DNA for the CDR3 is TGTGCCAGCAGCCCCCCCGGACTGAAGTCTAACTATGGCTACACCTTC. Translating gives CASSPPGLKSNYGYTF. The gene calls are TRBV14 and TRBJ1-2; D is ambiguous. The CDR3 contains 16 residues. Trimming left V 4 bases short and J 0 bases short, with 15 bases between. CDR1 is SGHDN, CDR2 FVKESK, per germline. Using reference TRBV14 and TRBJ1-2 for the parts outside the CDR3, the full variable domain is EAGVTQFPSHSVIEKGQTVTLRCDPISGHDNLYWYRRVMGKEIKFLLHFVKESKQDESGMPNNRFLAERTGGTYSTLKVQPAELEDSGVYFCASSPPGLKSNYGYTFGSGTRLTVV.

CDR3 protein: CASTPGMGAAFF. The CDR3 DNA reads as TGTGCCAGCACCCCCGGAATGGGGGCAGCTTTCTTT. This chain uses TRBV6-2 or TRBV6-3 with TRBJ1-1; TRBD1 might be the D (6 bases). Germline V gene sequence: CDR1 MNHEY, CDR2 SVGEGT. The CDR3 sequence is 12 residues long. With 7 bases removed from V and 10 bases from J, the gap between germline ends came to 16 bases.

The chain links TRBV19 to TRBJ2-1, with TRBD2 matching over 9 bases. V shed 1 base, J shed 9 bases, and the junction held 7 bases outside the gene matches. The CDR3 runs 15 residues. Germline V gives CDR1 LNHDA, CDR2 SQIVND (reference sequence). CDR3 DNA sequence: TGTGCCAGTAGTATAGCAAGGACTAGCGTTTCTGAGCAGTTCTTC. It yields the protein CASSIARTSVSEQFF.

The chain employs TRBV19 and TRBJ2-7, with 9 bases fitting TRBD1. Germline V gene sequence: CDR1 LNHDA, CDR2 SQIVND (reference sequence). Trimming removed 1 base from V and 5 bases from J; junction bases left unmatched: 9. The length of the CDR3 is 16 residues. The CDR3 nucleotides read TGTGCCAGTAGTATAGGCACCGGGACAGGGTTCGACGAGCAGTACTTC. As protein: CASSIGTGTGFDEQYF.

The chain is built from TRBV30 and TRBJ2-2, with D tentatively TRBD2 (5 bases). The CDR3 consists of 16 residues. The V end lost 0 bases, the J end lost 1 base, and 12 bases lay between the germline ends. Per germline, CDR1 GTSNPN and CDR2 SVGIG (reference sequence). The CDR3 bases are TGTGCCTGGAGTGTACACCTCGGGGAGAACACCGGGGAGCTGTTTTTT. Amino acid sequence: CAWSVHLGENTGELFF.

This clone was picked up a small number of times. The J gene is TRBJ1-2, the V gene TRBV12-3 or TRBV12-4, with 7 bases identical to TRBD1. Unmatched junction bases numbered 8, after V lost 6 bases and J lost 7 bases. This CDR3 contains 13 residues. CDR3 region: CASSPTGVTGYTF. CDR3 bases: TGTGCCAGCAGCCCCACAGGGGTCACTGGCTACACCTTC.

The chain carries TRBV5-1 and TRBJ1-1; D gene ambiguous. From germline, CDR1 is SGHRS and CDR2 YFSETQ. Trimming stripped 0 bases from V and 0 bases from J, with 21 bases between. The length of the CDR3 is 19 residues. The CDR3 sequence is CASSLARQPLTPLNTEAFF. The CDR3, as DNA: TGCGCCAGCAGCTTGGCTAGGCAGCCTCTTACCCCGTTGAACACTGAAGCTTTCTTT.

In DNA form, the CDR3 reads TGCAGCGTCGAACACGATAGCGGGGTATCAATCGGGGAGCTGTTTTTT. It yields the protein CSVEHDSGVSIGELFF. V usage is TRBV29-1 and J usage is TRBJ2-2, with TRBD2 matching 8 bases. Unmatched junction bases numbered 16, after V lost 6 bases and J lost 7 bases. CDR1 is SQVTM and CDR2 is ANQGSEA in the germline V gene. The CDR3 spans 16 residues.

The chain has TRBV4-1 and TRBJ2-7; TRBD1 agrees at 12 bases. Germline CDR1 reads MGHRA; CDR2 reads YSYEKL. The CDR3 is 16 residues long. V lost 4 bases to trimming and J lost 5 bases; unmatched junction nucleotides: 9. This CDR3 reads CASSPGNRDRGHEQYF. The CDR3 DNA sequence: TGCGCCAGCAGCCCAGGAAACCGGGACAGGGGGCACGAGCAGTACTTC.

The DNA of the CDR3 is TGCGCCAGCAGCCCGGCCGCGGCAGGGGGCAGGGGGGTACTGTTTTTT. Translated, it gives CASSPAAAGGRGVLFF. The rearrangement joins TRBV5-1 to TRBJ1-4; 8 bases map to TRBD1. The CDR3 extends over 16 amino acids. In germline, CDR1 is SGHRS, CDR2 YFSETQ. V lost 4 bases, J lost 13 bases, and 18 bases stayed unmatched.